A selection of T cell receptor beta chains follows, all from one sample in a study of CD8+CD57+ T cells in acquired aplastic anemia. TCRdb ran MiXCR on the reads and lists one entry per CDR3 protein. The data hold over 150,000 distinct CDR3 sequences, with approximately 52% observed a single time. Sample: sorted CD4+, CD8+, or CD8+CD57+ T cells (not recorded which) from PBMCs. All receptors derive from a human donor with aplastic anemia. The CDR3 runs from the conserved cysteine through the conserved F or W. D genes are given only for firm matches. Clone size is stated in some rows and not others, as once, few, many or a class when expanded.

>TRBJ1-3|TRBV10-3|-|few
CAIRGSGKNTIYF
TGTGCCATCAGGGGGTCAGGGAAGAACACCATATATTTT
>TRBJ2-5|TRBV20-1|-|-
CSARVQGRETQYF
TGCAGTGCTAGAGTTCAAGGGAGGGAGACCCAGTACTTC
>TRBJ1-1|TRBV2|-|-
CASTGGATEAFF
TGTGCCAGCACGGGGGGGGCCACTGAAGCTTTCTTT
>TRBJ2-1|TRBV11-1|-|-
CASSSQGRPYNEQFF
TGTGCCAGCAGCTCTCAGGGGCGGCCCTACAATGAGCAGTTCTTC
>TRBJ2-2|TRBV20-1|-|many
CSAREERYTGELFF
TGCAGTGCTAGAGAAGAGAGATACACCGGGGAGCTGTTTTTT
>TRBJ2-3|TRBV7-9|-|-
CASSLGGLTDTQYF
TGTGCCAGCAGCTTGGGGGGACTCACAGATACGCAGTATTTT
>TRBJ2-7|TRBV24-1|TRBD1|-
CAGSTRDRGLGEQYF
TGTGCCGGCAGTACTCGGGACAGGGGTCTGGGCGAGCAGTACTTC
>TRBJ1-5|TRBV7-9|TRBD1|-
CASSLAGGLQPQHF
TGTGCCAGCAGCTTAGCAGGGGGCCTTCAGCCCCAGCATTTT
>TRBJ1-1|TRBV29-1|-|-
CSVDGGRGETEAFF
TGCAGCGTTGACGGGGGGCGGGGAGAAACTGAAGCTTTCTTT
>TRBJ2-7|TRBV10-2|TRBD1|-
CASTRDGDRGQRYEQYF
TGCGCCAGCACCAGAGACGGGGACAGGGGGCAACGCTACGAGCAGTACTTC
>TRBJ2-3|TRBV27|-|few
CASRLLQSSTDTQYF
TGTGCCAGCAGACTCTTACAGAGCAGCACAGATACGCAGTATTTT
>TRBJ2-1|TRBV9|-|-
CASSGDTQFF
TGTGCCAGCAGTGGAGATACGCAGTTCTTC
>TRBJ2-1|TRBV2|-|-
CASSDGPAYEQFF
TGTGCCAGCAGTGATGGGCCTGCTTACGAGCAGTTCTTC
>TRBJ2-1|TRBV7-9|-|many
CASRNIDIVYNEQFF
TGTGCCAGCAGGAACATCGACATTGTCTACAATGAGCAGTTCTTC
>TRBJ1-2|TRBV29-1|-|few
CSVEGAPNYGYTF
TGCAGCGTTGAAGGGGCCCCTAACTATGGCTACACCTTC
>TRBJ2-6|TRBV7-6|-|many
CASSLPGSGANVLTF
TGTGCCAGCAGCTTACCGGGCTCTGGGGCCAACGTCCTGACTTTC
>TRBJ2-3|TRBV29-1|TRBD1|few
CSARTGGITDTQYF
TGCAGCGCCAGGACAGGGGGCATCACAGATACGCAGTATTTT
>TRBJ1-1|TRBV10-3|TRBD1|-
CATETGVRTEAFF
TGTGCCACCGAAACAGGGGTTAGGACTGAAGCTTTCTTT
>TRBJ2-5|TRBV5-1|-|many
CASSLDKAWETQYF
TGCGCCAGCAGCTTGGACAAGGCCTGGGAGACCCAGTACTTC
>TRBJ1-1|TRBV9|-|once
CASTSLSQDTEAFF
TGTGCCAGCACCAGTCTGAGTCAGGACACTGAAGCTTTCTTT
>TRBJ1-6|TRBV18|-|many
CASSPISSSYNSPLHF
TGTGCCAGCTCACCAATTAGTAGCTCCTATAATTCACCCCTCCACTTT
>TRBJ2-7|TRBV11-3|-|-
CASSRPGASSYEQYF
TGTGCCAGCAGCCGCCCCGGGGCTTCGTCCTACGAGCAGTACTTC
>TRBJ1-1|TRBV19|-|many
CASSLQGEGTEAFF
TGTGCCAGTAGTCTACAGGGTGAGGGGACTGAAGCTTTCTTT
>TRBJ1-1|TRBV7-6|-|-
CASSLLGGQEAFF
TGTGCCAGCAGCTTATTAGGTGGTCAGGAAGCTTTCTTT
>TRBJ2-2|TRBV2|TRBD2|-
CGGTSGAGELFF
TGTGGGGGGACTAGCGGTGCCGGGGAGCTGTTTTTT
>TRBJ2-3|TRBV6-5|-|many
CASSYEGNPSTDTQYF
TGTGCCAGCAGTTACGAGGGGAACCCTAGCACAGATACGCAGTATTTT
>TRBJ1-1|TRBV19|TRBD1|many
CASKGTGRSTEAFF
TGTGCCAGTAAAGGGACAGGCAGATCCACTGAAGCTTTCTTT
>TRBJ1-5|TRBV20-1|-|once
CSARGGGEQPQHF
TGCAGTGCTAGAGGGGGAGGGGAGCAGCCCCAGCATTTT
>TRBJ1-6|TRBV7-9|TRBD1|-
CASNNPGTGTTPLHF
TGTGCCAGCAACAACCCCGGGACAGGGACCACACCCCTCCACTTT
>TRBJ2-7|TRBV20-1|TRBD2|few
CSARDARTSGSYEQYF
TGCAGTGCTAGAGATGCTAGGACTAGCGGGTCCTACGAGCAGTACTTC
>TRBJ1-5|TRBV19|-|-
CASSILVGQPQHF
TGTGCCAGTAGCATTTTGGTTGGTCAGCCCCAGCATTTT
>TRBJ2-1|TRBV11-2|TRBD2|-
CASSLVSGGYNEQFF
TGTGCCAGCAGCCTAGTTAGCGGGGGGTACAATGAGCAGTTCTTC
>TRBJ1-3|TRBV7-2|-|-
CASSSERNTIYF
TGTGCCAGCAGCTCGGAGAGAAACACCATATATTTT
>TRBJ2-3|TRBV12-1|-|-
CASSLGGGARGTDTQYF
TGTGCCAGCAGCCTTGGGGGAGGGGCTAGGGGCACAGATACGCAGTATTTT
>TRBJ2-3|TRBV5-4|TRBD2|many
CASSLGTSGGPTDTQYF
TGTGCCAGCAGCTTGGGGACTAGCGGGGGGCCGACGGATACGCAGTATTTT
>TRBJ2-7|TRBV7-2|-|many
CASSLGRRPYEQYF
TGTGCCAGCAGCTTAGGACGGAGACCCTACGAGCAGTACTTC
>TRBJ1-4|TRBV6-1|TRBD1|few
CASREQGALNEKLFF
TGTGCCAGCAGGGAACAGGGGGCGCTTAATGAAAAACTGTTTTTT
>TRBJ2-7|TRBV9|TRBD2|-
CASSTGTSGHEQYF
TGTGCCAGCAGCACAGGGACTAGCGGACACGAGCAGTACTTC
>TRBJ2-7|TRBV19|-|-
CASSPQGPYEQYF
TGTGCCAGTAGTCCACAGGGCCCTTACGAGCAGTACTTC
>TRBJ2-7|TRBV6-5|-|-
CASSFTPVWGEQYF
TGTGCCAGCAGTTTTACCCCCGTCTGGGGCGAGCAGTACTTC
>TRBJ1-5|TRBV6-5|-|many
CASSYSKKKQPQHF
TGTGCCAGCAGTTACTCCAAGAAAAAGCAGCCCCAGCATTTT
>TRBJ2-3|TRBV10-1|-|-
CASSESVGRMGGTDTQYF
TGCGCCAGCAGTGAGTCGGTGGGCAGGATGGGGGGCACAGATACGCAGTATTTT
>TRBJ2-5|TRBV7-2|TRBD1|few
CASSSDRALGETQYF
TGTGCCAGCAGTTCTGACAGGGCATTAGGAGAGACCCAGTACTTC
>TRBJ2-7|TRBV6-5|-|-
CASSYSGSHEQYF
TGTGCCAGCAGTTACTCAGGGTCCCACGAGCAGTACTTC
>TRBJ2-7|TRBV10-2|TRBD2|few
CASSDSGGVVYEQYF
TGCGCCAGCAGTGACAGTGGGGGGGTCGTCTACGAGCAGTACTTC
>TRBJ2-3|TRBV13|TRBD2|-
CASSLGQRDTDTQYF
TGTGCCAGCAGCTTAGGCCAGCGGGACACAGATACGCAGTATTTT
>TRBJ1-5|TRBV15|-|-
CATSRDRGSAAPQHF
TGTGCCACCAGCAGAGATAGAGGTTCTGCGGCGCCCCAGCATTTT
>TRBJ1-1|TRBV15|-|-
CATSRDNEGAFF
TGTGCCACCAGCAGAGATAACGAGGGGGCTTTCTTT